This T cell receptor (beta chain) is from a study of blood T cell repertoires in COVID-19. CDR3 length equals 13 residues. Per the germline V gene, CDR1 is SEHNR and CDR2 is FQNEAQ (reference sequence). V dropped 4 bases and J dropped 2 bases, with 9 bases sitting between them. Profiling relied on immunoSEQ multiplex PCR, and the TCRdb table lists in-frame clones only, not all of them. The repertoire holds 250,000 to 350,000 clones, about nine tenths seen once, with just under 7% in the top ten. The TCR comes from a woman aged 30 to 39 who had recovered from COVID-19. V is TRBV7-9 and J is TRBJ2-7; maybe TRBD1 (5 bases). Input material: peripheral blood. CDR3 sequence (DNA): TGTGCCAGCAGCTCATCGACAGCCTACGAGCAGTACTTC. Amino acids: CASSSSTAYEQYF.